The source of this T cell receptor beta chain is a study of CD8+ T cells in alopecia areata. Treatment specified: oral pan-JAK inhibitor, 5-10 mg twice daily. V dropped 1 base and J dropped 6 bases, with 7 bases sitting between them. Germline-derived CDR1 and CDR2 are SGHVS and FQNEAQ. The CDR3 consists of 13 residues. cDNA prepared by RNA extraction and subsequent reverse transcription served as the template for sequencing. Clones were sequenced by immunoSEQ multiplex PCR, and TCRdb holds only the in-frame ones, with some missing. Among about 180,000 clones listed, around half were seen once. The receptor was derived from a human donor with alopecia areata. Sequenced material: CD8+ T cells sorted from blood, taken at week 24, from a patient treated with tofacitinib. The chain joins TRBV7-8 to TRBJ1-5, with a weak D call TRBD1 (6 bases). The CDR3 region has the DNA TGTGCCAGCAGCTTAGGGGGGGCTCAGCCCCAGCATTTT. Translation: CASSLGGAQPQHF. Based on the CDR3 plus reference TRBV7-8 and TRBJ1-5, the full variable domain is GAGVSQSPRYKVAKRGQDVALRCDPISGHVSLFWYQQALGQGPEFLTYFQNEAQLDKSGLPSDRFFAERPEGSVSTLKIQRTQQEDSAVYLCASSLGGAQPQHFGDGTRLSIL.